This passage covers 9 T cell receptor beta chains from one sample sequenced in a study of blood T cell repertoires in COVID-19. Profiling relied on immunoSEQ multiplex PCR, and the TCRdb table lists in-frame clones only, not all of them. The repertoire holds roughly 370,000 clones, with approximately 87% as singletons. The sample taken for sequencing was PBMCs or T cells enriched from blood (not recorded which). The receptor source for this set is a woman in her forties or fifties who had recovered from COVID-19.

There are a few counts of this clone. The chain has TRBV3-1 (or the pseudogene TRBV3-2) and TRBJ1-6, with 7 bases that match TRBD1. CDR1 LGHDT and CDR2 YNNKEL come from the germline V gene (reference sequence). V lost 9 bases and J lost 10; bases outside the gene matches: 9. The CDR3 is 13 residues long. The CDR3 loop is CASNRDSFSPLHF. The CDR3 bases are TGTGCCAGTAACCGGGACAGTTTCTCACCCCTCCACTTT.

The V and J genes are TRBV19 and TRBJ2-1; 8 bases fit TRBD2. V was pared by 2 bases and J by 10 bases, with 7 bases of the junction left unmatched. The V gene's germline CDR1 is LNHDA and CDR2 SQIVND (reference sequence). The CDR3 is made up of 14 amino acids. The CDR3 DNA follows: TGTGCCAGTAGTATAACTAGCGGTCGAGGGGAGCAGTTCTTC. Amino acids: CASSITSGRGEQFF.

The gene calls are TRBV2 and TRBJ1-2; D is unclear. The CDR3 runs 13 residues. Germline loops: CDR1 SNHLY, CDR2 FYNNEI. Written as DNA, the CDR3 is TGTGTCCGGACTTCGGCTGCCCATTATGGCTACACCTTC. Amino acids: CVRTSAAHYGYTF.

The rearrangement uses TRBV5-1 and TRBJ1-1; possibly TRBD1 for D (6 bases). The CDR3 runs 14 residues. CDR1 and CDR2 (germline): SGHRS, YFSETQ. The V and J ends lost 4 bases and 7 bases respectively, with 17 bases between them. CDR3 sequence (DNA): TGCGCCAGCAGCGCTAGCCACAGGGTTGATGAAGCTTTCTTT. Its translation is CASSASHRVDEAFF.

V gene TRBV15 combines with J gene TRBJ1-2; TRBD1 matches 9 bases. CDR1 and CDR2 (germline): LNHNV, YYDKDF (reference sequence). The V and J ends lost 5 bases and 6 bases, in that order; junction bases with no gene match: 7. The CDR3 consists of 14 residues. The CDR3 loop reads CATSVRTGVDGYTF. CDR3 nucleotide sequence: TGTGCCACCAGCGTCCGGACAGGGGTGGATGGCTACACCTTC.

This clone has a single count. The chain has TRBV7-2 and TRBJ2-2; TRBD1 might be the D (6 bases). Germline loops: CDR1 SGHTA, CDR2 FQGNSA. V lost 1 base and J lost 3, with 9 bases in between. This CDR3 has 15 residues. Written as DNA, the CDR3 is TGTGCCAGCAGCTTAGGGGACACCTACACCGGGGAGCTGTTTTTT. It is translated as CASSLGDTYTGELFF.

This clone was observed a few times. The chain uses TRBV11-2 and TRBJ1-5; D remains ambiguous. The germline gives CDR1 SGHAT, CDR2 FQNNGV. With 4 bases removed from V and 5 bases from J, the gap between germline ends came to 12 bases. The CDR3 extends over 14 amino acids. As DNA, the CDR3 is TGTGCCAGCAGCTCAAACCCACAGTATCAGCCCCAGCATTTT. It yields the protein CASSSNPQYQPQHF.

This clone appeared a single time. CDR3 amino acids: CASGLRTRRSSTDTQYF. In nucleotides, the CDR3 is TGTGCCAGCGGACTCAGAACCCGACGGTCTAGCACAGATACGCAGTATTTT. The chain employs TRBV28 and TRBJ2-3; D may be TRBD2 (5 bases). V gave up 8 bases and J gave up 0 bases, with 21 bases separating them. This CDR3 has 17 residues. Looked up from germline, CDR1 is MDHEN and CDR2 is SYDVKM.

V is TRBV5-1 and J is TRBJ1-2; weak D call: TRBD1 (5 bases). Germline CDR1 SGHRS, CDR2 YFSETQ. The CDR3 length is 14 residues. V was pared by 4 bases and J by 8 bases, with 18 bases between. The CDR3 protein is CASSPAGGPGGYTF. CDR3 in DNA: TGCGCCAGCAGCCCGGCCGGGGGTCCGGGGGGCTACACCTTC.